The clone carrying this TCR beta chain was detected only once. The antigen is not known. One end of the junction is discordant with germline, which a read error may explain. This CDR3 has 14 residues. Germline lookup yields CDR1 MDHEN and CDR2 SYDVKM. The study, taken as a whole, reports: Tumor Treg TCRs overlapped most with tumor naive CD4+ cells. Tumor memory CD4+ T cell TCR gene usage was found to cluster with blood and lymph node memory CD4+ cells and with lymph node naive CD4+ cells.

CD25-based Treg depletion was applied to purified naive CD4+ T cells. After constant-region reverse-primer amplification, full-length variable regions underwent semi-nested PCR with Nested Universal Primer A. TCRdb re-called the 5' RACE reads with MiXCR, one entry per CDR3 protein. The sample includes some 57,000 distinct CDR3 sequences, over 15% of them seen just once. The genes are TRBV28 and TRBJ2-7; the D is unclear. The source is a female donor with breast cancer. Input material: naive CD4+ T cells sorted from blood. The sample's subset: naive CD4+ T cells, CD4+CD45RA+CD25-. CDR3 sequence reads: CASSLRDWSYEQYF. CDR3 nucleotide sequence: TGTGCAAGCAGTTTAAGGGATTGGTCCTACGAGCAGTACTTC. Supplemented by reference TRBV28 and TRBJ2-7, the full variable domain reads DVKVTQSSRYLVKRTGEKVFLECVQDMDHENMFWYRQDPGLGLRLIYFSYDVKMKEKGDIPEGYSVSREKKERFSLILESASTNQTSMYLCASSLRDWSYEQYFGPGTRLTVT.